This is a list of T cell receptor beta chains from one sample in a study of shared clonotypes between healthy human individuals. The assay was immunoSEQ multiplex PCR, and TCRdb's table has in-frame clones only and misses some. Found here are roughly 2.6 million clones, approximately 90% of them singletons; the top ten hold around 0.14%. Sequencing was done on a sample of naive CD4+ T cells sorted from blood. These receptor sequences come from a man aged 18 to 29 in good health. Both conserved end residues are part of each CDR3. D genes are given only for firm matches. The listing skips clone size in some rows; elsewhere it reads once, few, many or a size class.

j_call: TRBJ1-2; d_call: TRBD1; v_call: TRBV19; clone_size: NA; cdr3_aa: CASSMGDSSISGYTF; cdr3_nt: TGTGCCAGTAGTATGGGGGACAGTAGTATCTCTGGCTACACCTTC
j_call: TRBJ2-7; d_call: NA; v_call: TRBV6-1; clone_size: NA; cdr3_aa: CASSEAGGPYEQYF; cdr3_nt: TGTGCCAGCAGTGAAGCAGGGGGTCCCTACGAGCAGTACTTC
j_call: TRBJ2-3; d_call: TRBD2; v_call: TRBV5-1; clone_size: NA; cdr3_aa: CASSLVLAGGPSDTQYF; cdr3_nt: TGCGCCAGCAGCTTGGTGCTAGCGGGAGGGCCGTCAGATACGCAGTATTTT
j_call: TRBJ2-3; d_call: NA; v_call: TRBV21-1; clone_size: NA; cdr3_aa: CASSKGTVRDTQYF; cdr3_nt: TGTGCCAGCAGCAAGGGCACAGTTAGGGATACGCAGTATTTT
j_call: TRBJ1-5; d_call: NA; v_call: TRBV19; clone_size: NA; cdr3_aa: CASSIVGTGSQPQHF; cdr3_nt: TGTGCCAGTAGTATAGTTGGAACAGGGAGTCAGCCCCAGCATTTT
j_call: TRBJ2-3; d_call: NA; v_call: TRBV30; clone_size: NA; cdr3_aa: CAWSGLGVSGTQYF; cdr3_nt: TGTGCCTGGAGTGGACTAGGCGTTAGTGGCACGCAGTATTTT
j_call: TRBJ1-4; d_call: TRBD1; v_call: TRBV27; clone_size: NA; cdr3_aa: CASSYRGLSEKLFF; cdr3_nt: TGTGCCAGCAGTTACAGGGGGCTGAGTGAAAAACTGTTTTTT
j_call: TRBJ1-2; d_call: NA; v_call: TRBV5-1; clone_size: NA; cdr3_aa: CASSLGDRNYGYTF; cdr3_nt: TGCGCCAGCAGCTTGGGCGACAGGAACTATGGCTACACCTTC
j_call: TRBJ2-3; d_call: NA; v_call: TRBV5-1; clone_size: NA; cdr3_aa: CASSSEPLGSTDTQYF; cdr3_nt: TGCGCCAGCAGCTCCGAACCTTTGGGGAGCACAGATACGCAGTATTTT
j_call: TRBJ2-7; d_call: TRBD2; v_call: TRBV19; clone_size: NA; cdr3_aa: CASSIQLADSYEQYF; cdr3_nt: TGTGCCAGTAGTATCCAACTAGCGGACTCCTACGAGCAGTACTTC
j_call: TRBJ1-1; d_call: NA; v_call: TRBV2; clone_size: NA; cdr3_aa: CASRPTGSNTEAFF; cdr3_nt: TGTGCCAGCAGACCTACAGGGTCGAACACTGAAGCTTTCTTT
j_call: TRBJ2-2; d_call: NA; v_call: TRBV5-1; clone_size: NA; cdr3_aa: CASSLDGGTGELFF; cdr3_nt: TGCGCCAGCAGCTTGGATGGGGGGACCGGGGAGCTGTTTTTT
j_call: TRBJ2-7; d_call: NA; v_call: TRBV19; clone_size: NA; cdr3_aa: CASSDGSLTPYEQYF; cdr3_nt: TGTGCCAGTAGCGACGGAAGCCTCACCCCCTACGAGCAGTACTTC
j_call: TRBJ2-2; d_call: NA; v_call: TRBV18; clone_size: NA; cdr3_aa: CASSPQTTNTGELFF; cdr3_nt: TGTGCCAGCTCACCACAAACGACGAACACCGGGGAGCTGTTTTTT
j_call: TRBJ2-1; d_call: TRBD2; v_call: TRBV15; clone_size: NA; cdr3_aa: CATSRGTSGSTDEQFF; cdr3_nt: TGTGCCACCAGCAGAGGGACTAGCGGGTCTACGGATGAGCAGTTCTTC
j_call: TRBJ2-7; d_call: TRBD1; v_call: TRBV9; clone_size: NA; cdr3_aa: CASSAGTGTYEQYF; cdr3_nt: TGTGCCAGCAGCGCCGGGACAGGAACCTACGAGCAGTACTTC
j_call: TRBJ1-1; d_call: TRBD1; v_call: TRBV4-1; clone_size: NA; cdr3_aa: CASSQDRWDRRNTEAFF; cdr3_nt: TGCGCCAGCAGCCAAGATAGGTGGGACAGGAGGAACACTGAAGCTTTCTTT
j_call: TRBJ2-1; d_call: TRBD1; v_call: TRBV5-4; clone_size: NA; cdr3_aa: CASSRDSYTTTYNEQFF; cdr3_nt: TGTGCCAGCAGTCGGGACAGTTATACCACCACCTACAATGAGCAGTTCTTC
j_call: TRBJ1-1; d_call: NA; v_call: TRBV7-2; clone_size: few; cdr3_aa: CASSSGSAEAFF; cdr3_nt: TGTGCCAGCAGCTCAGGAAGCGCTGAAGCTTTCTTT
j_call: TRBJ1-4; d_call: TRBD1; v_call: TRBV18; clone_size: NA; cdr3_aa: CASSPRGTTANEKLFF; cdr3_nt: TGTGCCAGCTCACCCAGGGGGACTACAGCTAATGAAAAACTGTTTTTT
j_call: TRBJ1-5; d_call: NA; v_call: TRBV5-6; clone_size: once; cdr3_aa: CASSYGQGNQPQHF; cdr3_nt: TGTGCCAGCAGCTACGGACAAGGCAATCAGCCCCAGCATTTT
j_call: TRBJ1-1; d_call: TRBD1; v_call: TRBV7-9; clone_size: NA; cdr3_aa: CASSLLTGGRGTEAFF; cdr3_nt: TGTGCCAGCAGCTTACTTACAGGGGGCAGGGGCACTGAAGCTTTCTTT
j_call: TRBJ1-6; d_call: TRBD1; v_call: TRBV6-5; clone_size: NA; cdr3_aa: CASSYSTGRNSPLHF; cdr3_nt: TGTGCCAGCAGTTACTCGACAGGGAGGAATTCACCCCTCCACTTT
j_call: TRBJ1-1; d_call: TRBD1; v_call: TRBV13; clone_size: NA; cdr3_aa: CASSLTGGGTEAFF; cdr3_nt: TGTGCCAGCAGCCTTACAGGGGGCGGGACTGAAGCTTTCTTT
j_call: TRBJ1-4; d_call: NA; v_call: TRBV10-3; clone_size: NA; cdr3_aa: CAISDGPNEKLFF; cdr3_nt: TGTGCCATCAGCGACGGGCCGAATGAAAAACTGTTTTTT